This TCR beta chain was obtained from a study of cytomegalovirus exposure and HLA in healthy donors. Data came from immunoSEQ multiplex PCR; TCRdb stores just in-frame clones and leaves some out. This table has 65,000 to 70,000 clones, roughly nine tenths appearing once. The CDR3 is 14 residues long. Germline CDR1 reads MDHEN; CDR2 reads SYDVKM. V dropped 3 bases and J dropped 10 bases, with 15 bases sitting between them. Specimen: PBMCs. This chain joins TRBV28 and TRBJ2-2; D is unresolved. The TCR sequence derives from a man younger than 30 in good health and CMV-seronegative. CDR3 in amino acids: CASSFGQTPEELFF. Here the CDR3 DNA reads TGTGCCAGCAGTTTTGGGCAGACACCGGAGGAGCTGTTTTTT.